The 12 T cell receptor beta chains below all came from one sample that was sequenced in a study of blood T cell repertoires in COVID-19. Sequencing was performed with immunoSEQ multiplex PCR; in TCRdb, only in-frame clones are kept and a portion is missing. The sample consists of approximately 280,000 clones, around 89% of them appearing once. The specimen was peripheral blood. These TCRs come from a man aged 35-49 years with acute or convalescent COVID-19.

J is TRBJ2-7 and V is TRBV7-2, with 10 bases lining up with TRBD2. This CDR3 is built from 18 residues. Germline V gene data show CDR1 as SGHTA and CDR2 as FQGNSA. The V and J ends lost 1 base and 2 bases, in that order; junction bases with no gene match: 11. CDR3 sequence (DNA): TGTGCCAGCAGCTTAGTCGTTACTAGCGGGGTTGGCACCTACGAGCAGTACTTC. Translated, it gives CASSLVVTSGVGTYEQYF.

V is TRBV27 and J is TRBJ2-7; 10 positions agree with TRBD1. This CDR3 has 15 residues. V lost 4 bases and J lost 0; bases outside the gene matches: 3. CDR1 and CDR2 (germline): MNHEY, SMNVEV (reference sequence). CDR3 DNA: TGTGCCAGCAGTTCTGACAGGGGGCTCTCCTACGAGCAGTACTTC. Translation gives CASSSDRGLSYEQYF.

The rearrangement uses TRBV6-5 and TRBJ2-7, with TRBD2 matching 7 bases. The germline V gene encodes CDR1 MNHEY and CDR2 SVGAGI. V lost 7 bases, J lost 0 bases, and 3 bases stayed unmatched. The CDR3 has 13 amino acids. In nucleotides, the CDR3 is TGTGCCAGCAAAAGCGGGGACTCCTACGAGCAGTACTTC. Translating it yields CASKSGDSYEQYF.

This clone was picked up one time. This chain joins TRBV7-2 and TRBJ2-3, with D tentatively TRBD2 (5 bases). V lost 7 bases, J lost 4 bases, and 12 bases lay in between. Germline V lookup: CDR1 SGHTA, CDR2 FQGNSA. This CDR3 is 13 amino acids long. CDR3 sequence (DNA): TGTGCCAGCACCCTAAGCGGCGCAGATACGCAGTATTTT. Amino acids: CASTLSGADTQYF.

The chain uses TRBV2 and TRBJ1-2, with a possible D match to TRBD1 (5 bases). V lost 6 bases and J 0 bases, leaving 11 bases between the germline ends. The CDR3 spans 14 residues. The germline V gene encodes CDR1 SNHLY and CDR2 FYNNEI. The CDR3 is CASSPGGANYGYTF. CDR3 in DNA: TGTGCCAGCAGCCCTGGGGGGGCTAACTATGGCTACACCTTC. Based on the CDR3 plus reference TRBV2 and TRBJ1-2, the full variable domain is EPEVTQTPSHQVTQMGQEVILRCVPISNHLYFYWYRQILGQKVEFLVSFYNNEISEKSEIFDDQFSVERPDGSNFTLKIRSTKLEDSAMYFCASSPGGANYGYTFGSGTRLTVV.

This clone was recorded only once. The rearrangement uses TRBV12-5 and TRBJ1-3; 9 nucleotides line up with TRBD1. The V gene's germline CDR1 is LGHNT and CDR2 FRNRAP. The J segment lost 0 bases and the V segment lost 0 bases, leaving 3 bases of the junction unmatched. This CDR3 contains 17 residues. The CDR3 reads CASGLVWGQGSGNTIYF. CDR3 DNA: TGTGCTAGTGGTTTGGTTTGGGGACAGGGCTCTGGAAACACCATATATTTT.

This chain joins TRBV9 and TRBJ2-2, with TRBD2 identical over 11 bases. This CDR3 has 16 amino acids. The ends lost 3 bases at V and 3 bases at J; junction bases unmatched: 4. The germline CDR1 and CDR2 sequences are SGDLS and YYNGEE. The CDR3 sequence: CASSAGTSGYTGELFF. CDR3 coding DNA: TGTGCCAGCAGCGCCGGGACTAGCGGTTACACCGGGGAGCTGTTTTTT.

This chain connects TRBV19 to TRBJ1-4, with D tentatively TRBD1 (6 bases). V shed 0 bases and J shed 6 bases, with 14 bases lying between them. There are 16 residues in the CDR3. In germline, CDR1 is LNHDA, CDR2 SQIVND (reference sequence). The CDR3 sequence: CASSIDPQGPYEKLFF. CDR3 sequence (DNA): TGTGCCAGTAGTATAGATCCTCAGGGGCCCTATGAAAAACTGTTTTTT.

The V gene is TRBV3-1 (or the pseudogene TRBV3-2), the J gene TRBJ1-5, with unresolved D. This CDR3 has 15 amino acids. Germline-derived CDR1 and CDR2 are LGHDT and YNNKEL (reference sequence). The V end lost 0 bases, the J end lost 4 bases, and 10 bases lay between the germline ends. The CDR3 sequence: CASSQDMGPNQPQHF. The CDR3 DNA follows: TGTGCCAGCAGCCAAGATATGGGCCCGAATCAGCCCCAGCATTTT.

This clone was counted a few times. The chain is built from TRBV7-2 and TRBJ1-6; tentatively, D is TRBD1 (6 bases). The germline CDR1 and CDR2 sequences are SGHTA and FQGNSA. Trimming stripped 0 bases from V and 10 bases from J, with 13 bases between. The CDR3 covers 15 residues. CDR3 loop: CASSLALRGKSPLHF. The CDR3 DNA follows: TGTGCCAGCAGCTTAGCCCTCAGGGGAAAATCACCCCTCCACTTT.

The rearrangement links TRBV2 to TRBJ2-3; no reliable D call. This CDR3 has 17 residues. Per the germline V gene, CDR1 is SNHLY and CDR2 is FYNNEI. V was pared by 6 bases and J by 0 bases, with 19 bases between. The CDR3 DNA is TGTGCCAGCAGCGTCAGTCTCTCACTAACTAGCACAGATACGCAGTATTTT. As protein: CASSVSLSLTSTDTQYF.

This rearrangement joins TRBV24-1 to TRBJ2-3; a possible D gene is TRBD2 (7 bases). The length of the CDR3 is 15 residues. The germline V gene encodes CDR1 KGHDR and CDR2 SFDVKD. Between the trimmed V and J ends, which lost 3 bases and 4 bases, there was a span of 13 bases. The CDR3 DNA is TGTGCCACCAGTGATACAGGGAGGGGTTCAGATACGCAGTATTTT. Translation: CATSDTGRGSDTQYF.